The clone carrying this T cell receptor beta chain was found once. Recent acute infections and vaccinations were absent in the healthy HIV-negative adult donors. Donors comprised only Caucasian adults living in Nashville, Tennessee. This sample stems from a study of shared clonotypes between healthy human individuals. Across the whole study: Donor ages ranged 18 to 49 years: a couple of women, three men. For every donor, three CD4 naive, three CD4 memory, two CD8 naive and one CD8 memory plates were used.

TCRdb's table, derived via immunoSEQ multiplex PCR, lists solely in-frame clones and lacks some. Counted here are roughly 1,000,000 clones, about 84% occurring once; the ten biggest clones make up 0.55% to 0.7%. This sequence was found in a young man in good health. Some clones in this sample may be carry-over from other donors' samples. The source material was memory CD4+ T cells from PBMCs. This sample's subset: CD45RA-negative fraction.

In DNA form, the CDR3 reads TGTGCCAGCAGTCCCACAGACGGAGTCTTAAACAATGAGCAGTTCTTC. Translating it yields CASSPTDGVLNNEQFF. The chain links TRBV28 to TRBJ2-1; D gene uncertain. Germline lookup yields CDR1 MDHEN and CDR2 SYDVKM. This CDR3 is 16 amino acids long. Trimming cost V 5 bases and J 5 bases, with 19 bases left between them.